This T cell receptor beta chain was captured in a study of blood T cell repertoires in COVID-19. Study-level information: Samples representing acute and convalescent COVID-19 were sourced from the United States, Italy and Spain. In each case, the material was cDNA or gDNA derived from T cells, B-cell-depleted T cells, or PBMCs.

The V gene end was trimmed by 5 bases and the J gene end by 9 bases; junction bases not matched to a gene: 3. There are 11 residues in the CDR3. Germline V gene sequence: CDR1 SGHTA, CDR2 FQGNSA. In the authors' methods: Estimates of nucleated cell counts were drawn from the amplification of reference gene primers. Using immunoSEQ multiplex PCR, the repertoire was profiled, and TCRdb retains in-frame clones only, with some absent. That table supplies the V and J calls and clone size; D and trimming were determined from the DNA. Of 110,000 to 150,000 clones in the sample, more than 65% are singletons; the top ten hold around 8%. This clone has a single count.

This clonotype was sampled from a human donor in a cohort sampled during active COVID-19. V and J are TRBV7-2 and TRBJ2-7, with 8 nucleotides matching TRBD1. The sequenced material came from peripheral blood. CDR3 region: CASSRDRGQYF. As DNA, the CDR3 is TGTGCCAGCAGCCGCGACAGGGGGCAGTACTTC. Full variable domain (missing parts from reference TRBV7-2 and TRBJ2-7): GAGVSQSPSNKVTEKGKDVELRCDPISGHTALYWYRQSLGQGLEFLIYFQGNSAPDKSGLPSDRFSAERTGGSVSTLTIQRTQQEDSAVYLCASSRDRGQYFGPGTRLTVT.